The 6 T cell receptor beta chains reported below all come from one sample, sequenced in a study of cytomegalovirus exposure and HLA in healthy donors. Primers for the PCR totalled 60 Vbeta and 13 Jbeta. Assay used: immunoSEQ multiplex PCR; TCRdb lists only in-frame clones, some missing. The table lists fewer than 200,000 clones, roughly 13% of them singletons. Material for sequencing was PBMCs. The receptors come from a man in his fifties in good health and CMV-seropositive.

This clone was picked up a small number of times. V gene TRBV18 combines with J gene TRBJ2-7; 7 positions agree with TRBD1. Trimming at V came to 3 bases and at J to 5 bases, leaving 7 bases not matched to a gene. CDR3 length: 14 residues. The germline V gene encodes CDR1 KGHSH and CDR2 LQKENI. CDR3: CASSPDTGVNEQYF. The CDR3 DNA sequence: TGTGCCAGCTCACCCGACACAGGGGTCAACGAGCAGTACTTC.

The chain recombines TRBV6-1 with TRBJ1-5; 8 nucleotides line up with TRBD1. CDR3 length: 16 residues. Germline assignment: CDR1 MNHNS and CDR2 SASEGT. J lost 0 bases, V lost 3 bases, and 4 bases had no gene match. CDR3: CASSEGTGLSNQPQHF. CDR3 bases: TGTGCCAGCAGTGAGGGGACAGGCCTTAGCAATCAGCCCCAGCATTTT.

J is TRBJ2-7 and V is TRBV7-2; D gene uncertain. The length of the CDR3 is 14 residues. Germline CDR1 reads SGHTA; CDR2 reads FQGNSA. V was shortened by 5 bases and J by 2 bases, with 13 bases between the two germline ends. CDR3 in amino acids: CASSRVGSTYEQYF. The CDR3 nucleotides read TGTGCCAGCAGCCGAGTGGGCTCTACCTACGAGCAGTACTTC.

Comments on this clone: Sequence at one end of the junction differs from germline and may be a read error. The same CDR3 also results from other DNA sequences found in this sample. The rearrangement uses TRBV5-6 and TRBJ1-6; the D is unclear. Per the germline V gene, CDR1 is SGHDT and CDR2 is YYEEEE. The CDR3 spans 13 residues. This CDR3 reads CASSLAGNSPLHF. The CDR3 bases are TGTGCCAGCAGCTTGGCGGGGAATTCACCCCTACACTTT.

The chain couples TRBV5-1 to TRBJ2-1, with 9 bases fitting TRBD2. The CDR3 spans 14 residues. CDR1 and CDR2 from the germline V gene are SGHRS and YFSETQ. Trimming at V came to 7 bases and at J to 10 bases, leaving 12 bases not matched to a gene. For the CDR3, the DNA is TGCGCCAGCTCGGAAGGCGGGGGGGTAGGAGAGCAGTTCTTC. This codes for CASSEGGGVGEQFF.

This clone appeared a few times. This chain joins TRBV7-9 and TRBJ1-2, with TRBD1 matching over 12 bases. Germline CDR1 and CDR2: SEHNR and FQNEAQ (reference sequence). CDR3 length: 15 residues. V lost 5 bases and J lost 8; bases outside the gene matches: 9. The CDR3 protein is CASSPAGTGGRGYTF. The DNA for the CDR3 is TGTGCCAGCAGCCCGGCCGGGACAGGGGGCCGGGGCTACACCTTC.